One sample yielded the 22 T cell receptor beta chains listed below, sequenced in a study of T cells in Graves' hyperthyroidism and ophthalmopathy. The source material, RNA transcripts, was used to amplify TCR beta CDR3 regions. Researchers ran a first-round RT-PCR on the TCR CDR3 using the HTBI primer set. TCRdb analysed the multiplex PCR reads with MiXCR anew, one entry per CDR3 protein. The sample has 300,000 to 350,000 distinct CDR3 sequences; 21% are singletons. The sequencing sample was made of blood. The receptors stem from a woman aged 45 to 65 with Graves' hyperthyroidism.

This clonotype was counted many times. V usage is TRBV18 and J usage is TRBJ1-1; maybe TRBD1 (6 bases). CDR1 and CDR2 (germline): KGHSH, LQKENI. CDR3 length: 15 residues. With 3 bases removed from V and 2 bases from J, the gap between germline ends came to 13 bases. CDR3 sequence: CASSPAGTINTEAFF. The DNA of the CDR3 is TGTGCCAGCTCACCCGCCGGGACAATTAACACTGAAGCTTTCTTT.

This clonotype was recorded many times. The rearrangement uses TRBV29-1 and TRBJ1-1, with D hard to call. CDR1 is SQVTM and CDR2 is ANQGSEA in the germline V gene. The CDR3 runs 15 residues. The ends were cut back, 0 bases at V and 1 base at J, with 12 bases in the middle. The CDR3 DNA reads TGCAGCGTTGAAGATCTTCGACACCAGAACACTGAAGCTTTCTTT. Its translation: CSVEDLRHQNTEAFF.

The chain employs TRBV9 and TRBJ2-2; 8 positions agree with TRBD1. This CDR3 region has 14 residues. The junction had 6 bases not matched to a gene; V was cut back by 7 bases and J by 4 bases. Germline V lookup: CDR1 SGDLS, CDR2 YYNGEE. Here the CDR3 DNA reads TGTGCCAGCGGAGGACAGGGTTCCACCGGGGAGCTGTTTTTT. Its translation: CASGGQGSTGELFF.

This clonotype has only one observation. Given a much more abundant clone one base away, this may be a read error. The chain carries TRBV6-1 and TRBJ1-1; TRBD1 matches at 7 bases. The CDR3 consists of 13 residues. Germline-derived CDR1 and CDR2 are MNHNS and SASEGT. For the CDR3, the DNA is TGTGCCAGCACCCAGGGGGGGAACACTAAAGCTTTCTTT. Translated: CASTQGGNTKAFF.

The CDR3 protein is CASSDSASSYEQYF. The CDR3, as DNA: TGTGCCAGCAGTGATTCTGCTTCTTCCTACGAGCAGTACTTC. V and J are TRBV2 and TRBJ2-7; D is ambiguous. V lost 3 bases to trimming and J lost 1 base, with 10 bases between them. This CDR3 has 14 amino acids. Germline V CDR1 and CDR2: SNHLY, FYNNEI. The whole variable domain, remainder taken from reference TRBV2 and TRBJ2-7, is EPEVTQTPSHQVTQMGQEVILRCVPISNHLYFYWYRQILGQKVEFLVSFYNNEISEKSEIFDDQFSVERPDGSNFTLKIRSTKLEDSAMYFCASSDSASSYEQYFGPGTRLTVT.

This chain uses TRBV20-1 with TRBJ2-1, with D perhaps TRBD2 (6 bases). The V gene's germline CDR1 is DFQATT and CDR2 SNEGSKA (reference sequence). CDR3 size: 13 residues. The CDR3 region is CSSPGGPSNEQFF. CDR3 nucleotide sequence: TGCAGCAGCCCCGGAGGGCCTTCCAATGAGCAGTTCTTC.

This clonotype was recorded at least ten times. This sequence joins TRBV20-1 and TRBJ1-2; D is uncertain. This CDR3 region has 11 residues. Trimming took off 5 bases at V and 4 bases at J, with 8 bases between the two ends. The germline V gene has CDR1 DFQATT and CDR2 SNEGSKA (reference sequence). The CDR3 DNA reads TGCAGTGCTCACGTGGGCTATGGCTACACCTTC. It is translated as CSAHVGYGYTF.

This clonotype was seen only a few times. The V and J genes are TRBV20-1 and TRBJ2-5; no definite D call. The CDR3 has 17 amino acids. Germline loops: CDR1 DFQATT, CDR2 SNEGSKA (reference sequence). With 1 base removed from V and 5 bases from J, the gap between germline ends came to 23 bases. CDR3 DNA sequence: TGCAGTGCTAGAGCCCCGCCCGCGGCGAGGCCACAGGAGACCCAGTACTTC. Translated: CSARAPPAARPQETQYF.

In its sample, this clonotype was seen many times. The V and J genes are TRBV6-2 or TRBV6-3 and TRBJ1-1; no reliable D call. The germline V gene has CDR1 MNHEY and CDR2 SVGEGT. Trimming cost V 2 bases and J 2 bases, with 6 bases left between them. This CDR3 region has 13 residues. The CDR3 region has the DNA TGTGCCAGCAGTTACGAGTTTAACACTGAAGCTTTCTTT. Translating gives CASSYEFNTEAFF.

This clonotype was observed many times. J is TRBJ2-3 and V is TRBV7-8, with 8 bases matching TRBD2. Germline CDR1 is SGHVS and CDR2 is FQNEAQ. This CDR3 region has 15 residues. V lost 0 bases and J lost 2; bases outside the gene matches: 1. This CDR3 reads CASSLAGLDTDTQYF. In DNA form, the CDR3 reads TGTGCCAGCAGCTTAGCGGGACTAGACACAGATACGCAGTATTTT.

The table lists this clonotype with many counts. The chain carries TRBV30 and TRBJ2-2, with 7 bases that match TRBD2. This CDR3 region has 15 residues. The germline gives CDR1 GTSNPN, CDR2 SVGIG (reference sequence). J gave up 0 bases and V 1 base, and 2 bases lay outside the gene matches. The CDR3 here is CAWSGGRANTGELFF. CDR3 DNA sequence: TGTGCCTGGAGTGGGGGGAGGGCGAACACCGGGGAGCTGTTTTTT.

There are many counts of this clonotype. V is TRBV5-1 and J is TRBJ2-1, with 8 positions matching TRBD2. CDR3 length equals 15 residues. Germline V gives CDR1 SGHRS, CDR2 YFSETQ. J was trimmed by 7 bases and V by 2 bases; bases with no gene match: 8. The CDR3 is CASSLLPGLGNEQFF. CDR3 DNA sequence: TGCGCCAGCAGCTTACTGCCGGGACTAGGAAATGAGCAGTTCTTC.

This clonotype was observed at least ten times. The chain is built from TRBV2 and TRBJ2-3; D perhaps matches TRBD2 (6 bases). Trimming removed 7 bases from V and 8 bases from J, with 16 bases in between. The V gene's germline CDR1 is SNHLY and CDR2 FYNNEI. This CDR3 is built from 13 residues. The CDR3 region is CASMEGMGGTQYF. The CDR3 region has the DNA TGTGCCAGCATGGAGGGGATGGGGGGTACGCAGTATTTT.

The chain uses TRBV7-2 and TRBJ2-1; TRBD2 matches at 11 bases. In germline, CDR1 is SGHTA, CDR2 FQGNSA. V shed 3 bases and J 8 bases; nucleotides not matched to a gene: 9. The length of the CDR3 is 16 residues. The CDR3 DNA reads as TGTGCCAGCAGCTTGATGCCTAGCGGGGGGATATATGAGCAGTTCTTC. Protein: CASSLMPSGGIYEQFF. The full variable domain, in which reference TRBV7-2 and TRBJ2-1 provide the parts outside the CDR3, is GAGVSQSPSNKVTEKGKDVELRCDPISGHTALYWYRQSLGQGLEFLIYFQGNSAPDKSGLPSDRFSAERTGGSVSTLTIQRTQQEDSAVYLCASSLMPSGGIYEQFFGPGTRLTVL.

The chain recombines TRBV5-1 with TRBJ1-6, with 7 bases that match TRBD1. The CDR3 totals 16 residues. Germline V gene data show CDR1 as SGHRS and CDR2 as YFSETQ. V lost 0 bases, J lost 1 base, and 1 base stayed unmatched. The CDR3 DNA reads as TGCGCCAGCAGCTTGGCAGGGGGATCCTATAATTCACCCCTCCACTTT. Protein: CASSLAGGSYNSPLHF.

This clonotype showed up just a few times. The DNA for the CDR3 is TGTGCCAGCGGCCCCCGGGATAGCGAATTCTACGAGCAGTACTTC. Amino acid sequence: CASGPRDSEFYEQYF. The chain employs TRBV7-9 and TRBJ2-7; tentative D call: TRBD2 (5 bases). The germline gives CDR1 SEHNR, CDR2 FQNEAQ (reference sequence). The CDR3 totals 15 residues. V lost 8 bases and J 3 bases, leaving 20 bases between the germline ends. Full variable domain (remainder filled in from reference TRBV7-9 and TRBJ2-7): DTGVSQNPRHKITKRGQNVTFRCDPISEHNRLYWYRQTLGQGPEFLTYFQNEAQLEKSRLLSDRFSAERPKGSFSTLEIQRTEQGDSAMYLCASGPRDSEFYEQYFGPGTRLTVT.

This clonotype was seen once. A read error is possible here, since a much larger clone lies one base away. The chain uses TRBV7-3 and TRBJ2-1, with a possible D match to TRBD1 (7 bases). Germline loops: CDR1 SGHTA, CDR2 FQGTGA. This CDR3 is built from 13 residues. V gave up 6 bases and J gave up 10 bases, with 16 bases separating them. The CDR3 DNA is TGTGCCAGCAGTATCAGGGGGGTAGCAGAGCAGTTCTTC. This translates into CASSIRGVAEQFF.

This clonotype came up many times. The V gene is TRBV3-1, the J gene TRBJ2-1; perhaps TRBD1 as D (5 bases). The V end was cut by 1 base, the J end by 3 bases, with 10 bases between. Germline-derived CDR1 and CDR2 are LGHDT and YNNKEL (reference sequence). This CDR3 region has 15 residues. DNA of the CDR3: TGTGCCAGCAGCCAAGGGCAGGGTTTCTACAATGAGCAGTTCTTC. As protein: CASSQGQGFYNEQFF.

Details on this clonotype: A read error may be the cause here, since a much bigger clone is one base away. J is TRBJ1-5 and V is TRBV3-1, with 7 bases matching TRBD1. V was pared by 0 bases and J by 6 bases, with 14 bases of the junction left unmatched. CDR1 LGHDT and CDR2 YNNKEL come from the germline V gene (reference sequence). This CDR3 region has 18 residues. CDR3 protein: CASSQDNMLAGGGQPQHF. The CDR3, as DNA: TGTGCCAGCAGCCAAGACAATATGCTCGCAGGGGGAGGTCAGCCCCAGCATTTT.

This clonotype has a handful of counts. The junction does not match germline at one end; this may be a read error. The chain employs TRBV19 and TRBJ2-5, with 7 positions matching TRBD2. This CDR3 has 15 amino acids. Germline V gene lookup returns CDR1 LNHDA and CDR2 SQIVND (reference sequence). The CDR3 here is CASSLNWDYQEAQYF. CDR3 in DNA: TGTGCCAGTAGTTTAAATTGGGACTACCAAGAGGCCCAGTACTTC.

This chain connects TRBV30 to TRBJ1-3; D might be TRBD1 (5 bases). There are 15 residues in the CDR3. Looked up from germline, CDR1 is GTSNPN and CDR2 is SVGIG (reference sequence). Trimming left V 1 base short and J 1 base short, with 11 bases between. The CDR3, as DNA: TGTGCCTGGAGTGGAGACAGTAAATCTGGAAACACCATATATTTT. Protein sequence: CAWSGDSKSGNTIYF.

The rearrangement links TRBV5-1 to TRBJ2-7, with TRBD1 matching 7 bases. This CDR3 has 14 residues. J was trimmed by 6 bases and V by 4 bases; bases with no gene match: 10. CDR1 is SGHRS and CDR2 is YFSETQ in the germline V gene. The DNA of the CDR3 is TGCGCCAGCAGCCCCGAGGGGGCATCCGCCGAGCAGTACTTC. It encodes CASSPEGASAEQYF.